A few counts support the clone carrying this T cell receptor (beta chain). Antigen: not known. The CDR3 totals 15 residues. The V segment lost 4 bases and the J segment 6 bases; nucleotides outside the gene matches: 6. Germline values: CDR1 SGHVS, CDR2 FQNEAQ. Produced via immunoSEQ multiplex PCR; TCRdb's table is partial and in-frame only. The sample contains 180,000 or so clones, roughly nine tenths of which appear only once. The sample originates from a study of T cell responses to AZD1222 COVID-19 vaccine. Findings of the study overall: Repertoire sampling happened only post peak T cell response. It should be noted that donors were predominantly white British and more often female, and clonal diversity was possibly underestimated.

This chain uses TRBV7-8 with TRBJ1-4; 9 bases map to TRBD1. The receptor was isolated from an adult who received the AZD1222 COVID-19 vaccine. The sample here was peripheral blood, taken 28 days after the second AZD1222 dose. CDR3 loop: CASSSRTGEDEKLFF. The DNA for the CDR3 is TGTGCCAGCAGCTCACGGACAGGGGAAGATGAAAAACTGTTTTTT.